A single sample is the source of the 12 T cell receptor beta chains below, sequenced in a study of blood T cells in healthy people across ages. Combining a sample-barcoded 5' primer with a J-beta primer mix, a second PCR ran for 7 to 11 cycles. TCRdb re-called the 5' RACE reads through MiXCR, storing one row per CDR3 protein. The sample has 800,000 or so distinct CDR3 sequences; around a quarter are singletons. This sample also appeared in a second study, on T cells of mothers and their children.

Sequencing was carried out using blood. The receptor set was obtained from a boy aged 10-17 years in good health.

The V gene is TRBV4-3, the J gene TRBJ2-7; unclear D gene. There are 17 residues in the CDR3. CDR1 and CDR2 from the germline V gene are LGHNA and YSLEER. V was clipped by 0 bases and J by 1 base, with 16 bases between them. The CDR3 coding sequence is TGCGCCAGCAGCCAAGATACAGTGACGCAACAATCCTACGAGCAGTACTTC. Translating it yields CASSQDTVTQQSYEQYF.

The J gene is TRBJ2-5, the V gene TRBV11-2; TRBD1 matches 11 bases. CDR1 is SGHAT and CDR2 is FQNNGV in the germline V gene. The CDR3 is 15 amino acids. Trimming at V came to 3 bases and at J to 5 bases, leaving 5 bases not matched to a gene. CDR3 DNA: TGTGCCAGCAGCTTGGGACAGGGGGTTTTGGAGACCCAGTACTTC. Amino acid sequence: CASSLGQGVLETQYF.

This chain joins TRBV7-9 and TRBJ2-5, with 8 nucleotides matching TRBD1. CDR1 and CDR2 (germline): SEHNR, FQNEAQ (reference sequence). This CDR3 has 16 amino acids. V dropped 4 bases and J dropped 3; count of bases not matched to a gene: 10. The CDR3 here is CASSSHRGWNEETQYF. In DNA, the CDR3 is TGTGCCAGCAGCTCTCACAGGGGGTGGAACGAAGAGACCCAGTACTTC.

The chain recombines TRBV2 with TRBJ2-5; TRBD1 agrees at 7 bases. The J call may be faulty, since TRBJ2-7 better matches the DNA end. Germline assignment: CDR1 SNHLY and CDR2 FYNNEI. CDR3 length: 14 residues. CDR3 loop: CASSPGQIIYEQYF. The CDR3, as DNA: TGTGCCAGCAGCCCGGGACAGATCATTTACGAGCAGTACTTC.

This clonotype was counted many times. This sequence joins TRBV5-4 and TRBJ2-1; 8 bases align to TRBD2. The V segment lost 4 bases and the J segment 5 bases; nucleotides outside the gene matches: 8. Germline values: CDR1 SGHNT, CDR2 YYREEE (reference sequence). This CDR3 spans 15 amino acids. CDR3 in DNA: TGTGCCAGCAGCCCCGGGCTAGCGGGTAACAATGAGCAGTTCTTC. Protein sequence: CASSPGLAGNNEQFF.

This sequence joins TRBV9 and TRBJ1-1, with TRBD1 matching 7 bases. Trimming removed 0 bases from V and 0 bases from J; junction bases left unmatched: 8. Germline V gives CDR1 SGDLS, CDR2 YYNGEE. This CDR3 spans 17 amino acids. CDR3: CASSVVRDRAMNTEAFF. CDR3 nucleotide sequence: TGTGCCAGCAGCGTAGTGAGGGACAGAGCCATGAACACTGAAGCTTTCTTT. The variable domain in full, with the rest retrieved from reference TRBV9 and TRBJ1-1, is DSGVTQTPKHLITATGQRVTLRCSPRSGDLSVYWYQQSLDQGLQFLIQYYNGEERAKGNILERFSAQQFPDLHSELNLSSLELGDSALYFCASSVVRDRAMNTEAFFGQGTRLTVV.

Only a few counts were recorded for this clonotype. V and J are TRBV20-1 and TRBJ2-1, with D perhaps being TRBD1 or TRBD2 (5 bases each). The J call may be wrong; the DNA end is better matched by TRBJ2-7. Germline V gene data show CDR1 as DFQATT and CDR2 as SNEGSKA (reference sequence). The CDR3 has 16 amino acids. The CDR3 coding sequence is TGCAGTGCTATCGTTATGGGGACCCATTCTAACTACGAGCAGTACTTC. Encoded protein: CSAIVMGTHSNYEQYF.

Only a few counts were recorded for this clonotype. The chain recombines TRBV18 with TRBJ2-6; D is perhaps TRBD2 (6 bases). CDR3 length: 18 residues. In germline, CDR1 is KGHSH, CDR2 LQKENI. Between the trimmed V and J ends, which lost 6 bases and 0 bases, there was a span of 18 bases. CDR3 region: CASSPIGSLSSGANVLTF. CDR3 bases: TGTGCCAGCTCCCCCATCGGGAGCCTGAGCTCTGGGGCCAACGTCCTGACTTTC.

The sample holds many counts of this clonotype. This chain uses TRBV29-1 with TRBJ2-5; D is perhaps TRBD2 (5 bases). Germline CDR1 is SQVTM and CDR2 is ANQGSEA. The CDR3 loop spans 12 amino acids. Trimming took 6 bases from V and 1 from J, leaving 9 bases between them. In DNA, the CDR3 is TGCAGCGTGGTGAGCGGCCAAGAGACCCAGTACTTC. This sequence encodes CSVVSGQETQYF.

The table lists this clonotype with a few counts. The chain has TRBV10-3 and TRBJ2-5; 8 positions agree with TRBD2. V lost 3 bases and J lost 7; bases outside the gene matches: 7. This CDR3 is built from 14 residues. In germline, CDR1 is ENHRY, CDR2 SYGVKD. In DNA form, the CDR3 reads TGTGCCATCAGTGAACGGGAGGGAGGAGGGACCCAGTACTTC. It encodes CAISEREGGGTQYF.

This clonotype was observed a handful of times. The chain carries TRBV7-9 and TRBJ2-7; no reliable D call. Germline CDR1 is SEHNR and CDR2 is FQNEAQ (reference sequence). Trimming cost V 1 base and J 6 bases, with 7 bases left between them. CDR3 length equals 12 residues. The CDR3, as DNA: TGTGCCAGCAGCTTAGATACCTTCGAGCAGTACTTC. This codes for CASSLDTFEQYF.

This clonotype was seen only once. The rearrangement uses TRBV9 and TRBJ1-2, with TRBD1 as a possible D gene (6 bases). The V end lost 3 bases, the J end lost 1 base, and 13 bases lay between the germline ends. CDR1 and CDR2 (germline): SGDLS, YYNGEE. This CDR3 comprises 15 residues. CDR3 bases: TGTGCCAGCAGCGCTAGAGGGGGGAGTAACTATGGCTACACCTTC. Translated, it gives CASSARGGSNYGYTF. Full variable domain (missing parts from reference TRBV9 and TRBJ1-2): DSGVTQTPKHLITATGQRVTLRCSPRSGDLSVYWYQQSLDQGLQFLIQYYNGEERAKGNILERFSAQQFPDLHSELNLSSLELGDSALYFCASSARGGSNYGYTFGSGTRLTVV.